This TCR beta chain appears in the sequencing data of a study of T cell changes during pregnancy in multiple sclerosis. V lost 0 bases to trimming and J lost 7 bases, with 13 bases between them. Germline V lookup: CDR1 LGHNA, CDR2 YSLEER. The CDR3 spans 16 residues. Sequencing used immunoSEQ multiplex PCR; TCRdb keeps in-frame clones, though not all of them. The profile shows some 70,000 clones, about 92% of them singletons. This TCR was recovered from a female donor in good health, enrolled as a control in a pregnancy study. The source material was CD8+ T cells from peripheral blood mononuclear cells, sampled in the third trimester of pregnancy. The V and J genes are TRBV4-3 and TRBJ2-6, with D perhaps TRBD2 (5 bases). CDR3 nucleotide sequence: TGCGCCAGCAGCCAAGATTTGTCGGGGTACGCCAACGTCCTGACTTTC. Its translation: CASSQDLSGYANVLTF.